The source of this T cell receptor beta chain is a study of blood T cell repertoires in COVID-19. On the study more broadly: The study drew acute and convalescent COVID-19 samples from the United States, Italy and Spain. Sources were T cells, B-cell-depleted T cells, or PBMCs; the material itself was cDNA or gDNA.

Source study methods: Estimates of nucleated cell counts were drawn from the amplification of reference gene primers. Here immunoSEQ multiplex PCR was the method, and the copy in TCRdb shows in-frame clones only, minus some. Clone size and the V and J calls come from that table; the DNA yielded D and trimming. This sample carries 150,000 to 200,000 clones, 79% of them seen once, and the ten largest clones take 15% to 20%. CDR1 is SGDLS, CDR2 YYNGEE, per germline. This CDR3 comprises 14 residues. J gave up 1 base and V 4 bases, and 4 bases lay outside the gene matches. V usage is TRBV9 and J usage is TRBJ2-7; the match to TRBD1 covers 8 bases. This clonotype was sampled from a man aged 55 to 70 with active or convalescent COVID-19. Sequenced: peripheral blood. CDR3 region: CASSPRQGSYEQYF. The CDR3 region has the DNA TGTGCCAGCAGCCCCCGACAGGGGTCCTACGAGCAGTACTTC.